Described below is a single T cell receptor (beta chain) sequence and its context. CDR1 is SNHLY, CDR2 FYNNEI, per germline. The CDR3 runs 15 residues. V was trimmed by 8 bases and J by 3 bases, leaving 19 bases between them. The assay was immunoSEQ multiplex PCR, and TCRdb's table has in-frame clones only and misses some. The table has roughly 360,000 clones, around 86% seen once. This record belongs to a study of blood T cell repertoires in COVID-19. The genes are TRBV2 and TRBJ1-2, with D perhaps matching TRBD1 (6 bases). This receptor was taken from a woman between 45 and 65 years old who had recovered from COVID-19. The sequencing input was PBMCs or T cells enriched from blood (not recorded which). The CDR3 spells CASVGGRGGDYGYTF. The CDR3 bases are TGTGCCAGCGTGGGGGGCAGGGGAGGGGACTATGGCTACACCTTC.